Shown below are 29 T cell receptor beta chains from a single sample sequenced in a study of cytomegalovirus exposure and HLA in healthy donors. The primer mix had 60 Vbeta and 13 Jbeta primers. Method: immunoSEQ multiplex PCR; TCRdb's copy keeps in-frame clones and lacks some. The sample contains about 100,000 clones, over 70% of which appear only once. Sequenced sample: PBMCs. The source of these receptors is a man aged 45-60 years in good health and CMV-seropositive.

J is TRBJ2-1 and V is TRBV9; maybe TRBD1 (6 bases). The germline V gene has CDR1 SGDLS and CDR2 YYNGEE. The CDR3 runs 12 residues. Trimming cost V 6 bases and J 10 bases, with 14 bases left between them. The DNA of the CDR3 is TGTGCCAGCACCTCCTCGGACAGAGAGCAGTTCTTC. Amino acids: CASTSSDREQFF.

In this sample, this clone turned up a few times. DNA for the CDR3: TGTGCCATCAGTGAGGTTGTGGGACAGGGGGCAAAAGGCTACACCTTC. Its protein is CAISEVVGQGAKGYTF. The chain couples TRBV10-3 to TRBJ1-2; 12 bases line up with TRBD1. V lost 2 bases to trimming and J lost 8 bases; unmatched junction nucleotides: 9. This CDR3 comprises 16 residues. Looked up from germline, CDR1 is ENHRY and CDR2 is SYGVKD.

The V and J genes are TRBV9 and TRBJ2-7; possible D gene TRBD2, 5 bases. Trimming removed 4 bases at V and 3 bases at J, with 11 bases between. This CDR3 contains 13 residues. Per the germline V gene, CDR1 is SGDLS and CDR2 is YYNGEE. DNA for the CDR3: TGTGCCAGCAGCCCCGGGGTGATCTACGAGCAGTACTTC. Translation: CASSPGVIYEQYF.

V is TRBV9 and J is TRBJ2-7, with 7 bases aligning to TRBD1. The CDR3 is 15 amino acids. CDR1 and CDR2 (germline): SGDLS, YYNGEE. The V gene end was trimmed by 3 bases and the J gene end by 0 bases; junction bases not matched to a gene: 6. CDR3 protein: CASSAGEGASYEQYF. The CDR3 nucleotides read TGTGCCAGCAGCGCCGGAGAGGGGGCCTCCTACGAGCAGTACTTC.

This clone was seen a few times. The chain carries TRBV5-1 and TRBJ1-2; D is possibly TRBD1 (5 bases). V gave up 4 bases and J gave up 7 bases, with 14 bases separating them. This CDR3 has 13 amino acids. Germline lookup yields CDR1 SGHRS and CDR2 YFSETQ. The CDR3 sequence is CASSPTTDAGYTF. The CDR3 bases are TGCGCCAGCAGCCCCACGACAGACGCTGGCTACACCTTC.

The J gene is TRBJ2-7, the V gene TRBV4-1; no clear D. The germline gives CDR1 MGHRA, CDR2 YSYEKL. Trimming took off 2 bases at V and 3 bases at J, with 8 bases between the two ends. This CDR3 region has 13 residues. CDR3 DNA: TGCGCCAGCAGCCAATTACGTAGCTACGAGCAGTACTTC. Residues: CASSQLRSYEQYF.

The chain couples TRBV11-3 to TRBJ2-1; TRBD2 aligns across 10 bases. Germline CDR1 reads SGHNT; CDR2 reads YENEEA. V was pared by 1 base and J by 4 bases, with 7 bases of the junction left unmatched. CDR3 length: 17 residues. Written as DNA, the CDR3 is TGTGCCAGCAGCTTAGGCTCTAGCGGGGGCCCATACAATGAGCAGTTCTTC. Translating gives CASSLGSSGGPYNEQFF.

This clone was counted only a few times. The V and J genes are TRBV6-1 and TRBJ1-1; a possible D gene is TRBD1 (6 bases). V shed 3 bases and J shed 1 base, with 12 bases lying between them. The CDR3 totals 15 residues. CDR1 and CDR2 from the germline V gene are MNHNS and SASEGT. The CDR3 is CASSESWTENTEAFF. DNA of the CDR3: TGTGCCAGCAGTGAGAGCTGGACAGAGAACACTGAAGCTTTCTTT.

The V call is TRBV19, the J call TRBJ1-5; D unresolved. This CDR3 region has 15 residues. The V end was cut by 0 bases, the J end by 6 bases, with 12 bases between. Germline CDR1 reads LNHDA; CDR2 reads SQIVND (reference sequence). The CDR3 DNA reads TGTGCCAGTAGTATAGATGAGAGGGTGAGTCAGCCCCAGCATTTT. It is translated as CASSIDERVSQPQHF.

Concerning this clone itself: Distinct nucleotide sequences in the sample also encode this CDR3. The V call is TRBV5-8, the J call TRBJ1-4; no firm D call. Per the germline V gene, CDR1 is SGHTS and CDR2 is YDEGEE. V dropped 1 base and J dropped 7 bases, with 8 bases sitting between them. This CDR3 spans 13 amino acids. The CDR3 is CASSLRRGEKLFF. The CDR3 region has the DNA TGTGCCAGCAGCTTGAGACGGGGTGAAAAACTGTTTTTT.

The V gene is TRBV6-5, the J gene TRBJ2-7; D remains unclear. The CDR3 length is 11 residues. Trimming shortened V by 6 bases and J by 4 bases, and 7 bases separated the two germline ends. The germline V gene encodes CDR1 MNHEY and CDR2 SVGAGI. Here the CDR3 reads CASSSLYEQYF. For the CDR3, the DNA is TGTGCCAGCAGCTCACTTTACGAGCAGTACTTC.

This chain links TRBV19 with TRBJ1-1; 7 bases fit TRBD1. The germline V gene encodes CDR1 LNHDA and CDR2 SQIVND (reference sequence). The CDR3 contains 15 residues. V lost 3 bases and J lost 2; bases outside the gene matches: 6. The CDR3 protein is CASSIIGTDNTEAFF. The CDR3 DNA reads TGTGCCAGTAGTATCATCGGGACAGATAACACTGAAGCTTTCTTT.

This chain uses TRBV7-9 with TRBJ1-2, with D maybe TRBD1 (6 bases). V shed 11 bases and J shed 7 bases, with 17 bases lying between them. The CDR3 is made up of 12 amino acids. Germline CDR1 is SEHNR and CDR2 is FQNEAQ (reference sequence). The CDR3 bases are TGTGCCTGCGCGTCGGACAGACCTGGCTACACCTTC. It is translated as CACASDRPGYTF. Using reference TRBV7-9 and TRBJ1-2 for the parts outside the CDR3, the full variable domain is DTGVSQNPRHKITKRGQNVTFRCDPISEHNRLYWYRQTLGQGPEFLTYFQNEAQLEKSRLLSDRFSAERPKGSFSTLEIQRTEQGDSAMYLCACASDRPGYTFGSGTRLTVV.

V is TRBV6-5 and J is TRBJ1-2; D gene ambiguous. This CDR3 region has 14 residues. V dropped 0 bases and J dropped 7 bases, with 12 bases sitting between them. The germline V gene encodes CDR1 MNHEY and CDR2 SVGAGI. The CDR3 protein is CASSYSNQACGYTF. DNA of the CDR3: TGTGCCAGCAGTTACTCGAATCAGGCCTGTGGCTACACCTTC.

The rearrangement uses TRBV19 and TRBJ2-1, with D maybe TRBD2 (6 bases). The CDR3 contains 13 residues. With 4 bases removed from V and 6 bases from J, the gap between germline ends came to 10 bases. Germline assignment: CDR1 LNHDA and CDR2 SQIVND (reference sequence). The CDR3 loop is CASSTQTSNEQFF. The CDR3 DNA reads as TGTGCCAGTAGTACCCAGACTAGCAATGAGCAGTTCTTC.

The chain joins TRBV18 to TRBJ2-3; 9 nucleotides line up with TRBD2. V trimming: 1 base; J trimming: 3 bases; junction bases outside the gene matches: 2. Germline V gene data show CDR1 as KGHSH and CDR2 as LQKENI. The CDR3 is 15 amino acids. CDR3 sequence: CASSPRGGATDTQYF. The CDR3 coding sequence is TGTGCCAGCTCACCACGCGGGGGGGCAACAGATACGCAGTATTTT.

Regarding this clone: The junction and the germline gene differ at one end; a read error may be behind it. The V call is TRBV18, the J call TRBJ1-5; no firm D call. This CDR3 spans 13 amino acids. CDR1 and CDR2 from the germline V gene are KGHSH and LQKENI. The CDR3 nucleotides are TGTGCCAGCTCAGAGGCCACCGGTCAGCCCCAGAATTTT. It is translated as CASSEATGQPQNF.

The chain is built from TRBV7-9 and TRBJ1-2, with unresolved D. The CDR3 runs 15 residues. With 2 bases removed from V and 4 bases from J, the gap between germline ends came to 14 bases. Looked up from germline, CDR1 is SEHNR and CDR2 is FQNEAQ (reference sequence). As DNA, the CDR3 is TGTGCCAGCAGCTTAACGTCCACGGAGCTCTATGGCTACACCTTC. This codes for CASSLTSTELYGYTF.

This clone has only a few counts. The chain recombines TRBV5-5 with TRBJ2-3, with a tentative D call TRBD1 (5 bases). Germline V gives CDR1 SGHKS, CDR2 YYEKEE (reference sequence). The length of the CDR3 is 14 residues. V was shortened by 1 base and J by 5 bases, with 11 bases between the two germline ends. CDR3 nucleotide sequence: TGTGCCAGCAGCTTGACAGGATACATAGATACGCAGTATTTT. This gives the protein CASSLTGYIDTQYF.

The V call is TRBV2, the J call TRBJ2-1; 7 nucleotides agree with TRBD2. The CDR3 is 13 amino acids. Per the germline V gene, CDR1 is SNHLY and CDR2 is FYNNEI. The ends lost 8 bases at V and 8 bases at J; junction bases unmatched: 9. CDR3 DNA: TGTGCCAGCCACAGCGGGACTCGGGATGAGCAGTTCTTC. Protein: CASHSGTRDEQFF.

This clone was found a few times. This chain links TRBV6-1 with TRBJ1-3; D is unresolved. The CDR3 length is 15 residues. The V gene's germline CDR1 is MNHNS and CDR2 SASEGT. Trimming pared 4 bases from V and 0 bases from J, leaving 10 bases between. The CDR3 sequence: CASSVQNFSGNTIYF. The CDR3 region has the DNA TGTGCCAGCAGTGTACAGAACTTCTCTGGAAACACCATATATTTT.

This chain connects TRBV5-1 to TRBJ1-2, with 7 bases matching TRBD1. CDR1 is SGHRS, CDR2 YFSETQ, per germline. V lost 4 bases, J lost 4 bases, and 1 base stayed unmatched. This CDR3 has 12 residues. CDR3 bases: TGCGCCAGCAGCAGGGACAGCTATGGCTACACCTTC. Protein sequence: CASSRDSYGYTF.

The chain carries TRBV27 and TRBJ1-2, with 7 bases aligning to TRBD1. With V trimmed by 3 bases and J by 8 bases, 21 bases remained unmatched. Per the germline V gene, CDR1 is MNHEY and CDR2 is SMNVEV (reference sequence). The CDR3 totals 18 residues. The CDR3 DNA is TGTGCCAGCAGTTTTTCCAGACAGGGCCAGTTCCTTACAGGAGGCTACACCTTC. Protein: CASSFSRQGQFLTGGYTF.

The J gene is TRBJ1-4, the V gene TRBV6-1; a weak D match, TRBD1 (6 bases). This CDR3 is built from 14 residues. Germline V CDR1 and CDR2: MNHNS, SASEGT. Trimming stripped 8 bases from V and 8 bases from J, with 18 bases between. CDR3 residues: CASLGGGGGEKLFF. Written as DNA, the CDR3 is TGTGCCAGCCTGGGGGGGGGCGGTGGGGAAAAACTGTTTTTT.

This sequence joins TRBV5-1 and TRBJ2-7; no reliable D call. Germline CDR1 SGHRS, CDR2 YFSETQ. This CDR3 region has 14 residues. V was trimmed by 4 bases and J by 0 bases, leaving 11 bases between them. This CDR3 reads CASSLSPGSYEQYF. The CDR3 coding sequence is TGCGCCAGCAGCCTATCGCCAGGCTCCTACGAGCAGTACTTC.

This clone was found once. The chain recombines TRBV28 with TRBJ1-2; TRBD1 matches at 8 bases. The V gene's germline CDR1 is MDHEN and CDR2 SYDVKM. The CDR3 extends over 16 amino acids. V was clipped by 2 bases and J by 8 bases; unmatched bases: 13. The CDR3 bases are TGTGCCAGCAGTTTACCCAGTGATCCAGGGGGCCAGGGCTACACCTTC. Amino acid sequence: CASSLPSDPGGQGYTF.

J is TRBJ2-7 and V is TRBV15, with TRBD1 as a possible D gene (6 bases). V lost 4 bases to trimming and J lost 0 bases, with 19 bases between them. Germline-derived CDR1 and CDR2 are LNHNV and YYDKDF (reference sequence). The CDR3 length is 17 residues. The CDR3 DNA follows: TGTGCCACCAGCACTCGAACCGGGACACGACTCTCCTACGAGCAGTACTTC. Translated, it gives CATSTRTGTRLSYEQYF.

A note on this clone: The same CDR3 arises from other DNA sequences in this sample as well. The rearrangement joins TRBV4-1 to TRBJ2-1; 7 bases match TRBD1. Germline trimming cut 4 bases from V and 5 bases from J; bases unmatched to any gene: 5. The germline CDR1 and CDR2 sequences are MGHRA and YSYEKL. The CDR3 spans 14 residues. The chain's CDR3 is CASSLGQRDNEQFF. The DNA for the CDR3 is TGCGCCAGCAGCCTGGGACAGAGAGACAATGAGCAGTTCTTC.

The V and J genes are TRBV10-3 and TRBJ1-2, with 8 nucleotides matching TRBD1. Losses at the gene ends were 0 bases for V and 4 bases for J; bases not matched to a gene: 10. CDR1 and CDR2 from the germline V gene are ENHRY and SYGVKD. The CDR3 has 17 residues. The CDR3 loop is CAISESTGAGGTYGYTF. The CDR3 region has the DNA TGTGCCATCAGTGAGTCGACAGGGGCAGGGGGCACCTATGGCTACACCTTC.